One sample yielded the 6 T cell receptor beta chains listed below, sequenced in a study of blood T cell repertoires in COVID-19. The table came from immunoSEQ multiplex PCR; TCRdb's copy has only in-frame clones and leaves some out. The data contain about 370,000 clones, 80% to 90% of them seen just once; the ten biggest clones take up approximately 3%. Sequenced input: peripheral blood. All receptors derive from a woman aged 25-40 years with COVID-19, enrolled during active disease.

The chain has TRBV9 and TRBJ2-7, with a tentative D call TRBD2 (6 bases). The CDR3 consists of 15 residues. CDR1 is SGDLS, CDR2 YYNGEE, per germline. V was trimmed by 3 bases and J by 4 bases, leaving 17 bases between them. CDR3 sequence (DNA): TGTGCCAGCAGCGAAGGAGGGGCAGAATGGTACGAGCAGTACTTC. It specifies CASSEGGAEWYEQYF.

The chain carries TRBV6-5 and TRBJ1-1, with D hard to call. This CDR3 spans 15 amino acids. Germline lookup yields CDR1 MNHEY and CDR2 SVGAGI. V was shortened by 0 bases and J by 1 base, with 9 bases between the two germline ends. Here the CDR3 DNA reads TGTGCCAGCAGTTACTCTTTGCGGCCGAACACTGAAGCTTTCTTT. Translation: CASSYSLRPNTEAFF.

The V gene is TRBV10-3, the J gene TRBJ1-2; 8 nucleotides match TRBD1. Trimming cost V 6 bases and J 9 bases; bases outside gene matches: 6. The V gene's germline CDR1 is ENHRY and CDR2 SYGVKD. CDR3 length: 12 residues. CDR3 nucleotide sequence: TGTGCCATCAGATTGACAGGGGATAGCTACACCTTC. It specifies CAIRLTGDSYTF.

This chain uses TRBV28 with TRBJ1-5, with D possibly TRBD1 on 5 matching bases. Trimming stripped 7 bases from V and 0 bases from J, with 13 bases between. The CDR3 extends over 15 amino acids. Germline V gene lookup returns CDR1 MDHEN and CDR2 SYDVKM. The CDR3 reads CASNYDSLSNQPQHF. The CDR3 DNA reads TGTGCCAGCAACTACGACAGTCTTAGCAATCAGCCCCAGCATTTT.

This chain uses TRBV24-1 with TRBJ2-3; 7 positions agree with TRBD1. Trimming cost V 7 bases and J 2 bases; bases outside gene matches: 2. The CDR3 has 13 residues. Germline assignment: CDR1 KGHDR and CDR2 SFDVKD. The CDR3 region is CATSDRVTDTQYF. The CDR3 coding sequence is TGTGCCACCAGCGACAGGGTCACAGATACGCAGTATTTT.

The chain joins TRBV11-2 to TRBJ2-6, with a possible D match to TRBD2 (7 bases). The CDR3 is 16 amino acids. Germline V lookup: CDR1 SGHAT, CDR2 FQNNGV. V was cut by 2 bases and J by 4 bases, with 12 bases left in between. DNA of the CDR3: TGTGCCAGCAGCTTACGGGGGGCCGGGGGGGCCAACGTCCTGACTTTC. This codes for CASSLRGAGGANVLTF. The full variable domain, in which reference TRBV11-2 and TRBJ2-6 provide the parts outside the CDR3, is EAGVAQSPRYKIIEKRQSVAFWCNPISGHATLYWYQQILGQGPKLLIQFQNNGVVDDSQLPKDRFSAERLKGVDSTLKIQPAKLEDSAVYLCASSLRGAGGANVLTFGAGSRLTVL.